One TCR beta chain is described in this entry. In the authors' workflow: Estimation of nucleated cell counts was performed using reference gene primer amplification. Libraries were prepared by immunoSEQ multiplex PCR; TCRdb keeps only in-frame clonotypes and omits some of them. V and J calls and clone size are copied from that table; D and trimming were computed from the DNA. The sample lists approximately 45,000 clones; roughly 90% were seen once. This entry belongs to a study of blood T cell repertoires in COVID-19. About the study: Material from acute and convalescent COVID-19 was sourced from the United States, Italy and Spain. Nucleic acid was either cDNA or gDNA, and it came from T cells, B-cell-depleted T cells, or PBMCs.

The specimen was peripheral blood. This TCR was recovered from a human donor in a cohort sampled during active COVID-19.

Here the CDR3 DNA reads TGTGCCAGCAGCCAAAGAGGGACAGGGGGCGAGCAGTACTTC. This sequence encodes CASSQRGTGGEQYF. The chain employs TRBV3-1 (or the pseudogene TRBV3-2) and TRBJ2-7, with TRBD1 matching 11 bases. J lost 6 bases, V lost 2 bases, and 3 bases had no gene match. Germline CDR1 is LGHDT and CDR2 is YNNKEL (reference sequence). The CDR3 is 14 residues long.